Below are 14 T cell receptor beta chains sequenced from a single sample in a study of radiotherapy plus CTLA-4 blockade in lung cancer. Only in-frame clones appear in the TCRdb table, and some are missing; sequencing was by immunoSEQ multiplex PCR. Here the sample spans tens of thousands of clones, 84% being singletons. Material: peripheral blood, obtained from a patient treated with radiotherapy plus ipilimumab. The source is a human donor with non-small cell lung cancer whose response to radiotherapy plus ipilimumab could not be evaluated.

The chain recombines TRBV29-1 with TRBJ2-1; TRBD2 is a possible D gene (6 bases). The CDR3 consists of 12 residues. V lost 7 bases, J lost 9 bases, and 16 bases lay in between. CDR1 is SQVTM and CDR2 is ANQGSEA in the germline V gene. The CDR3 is CSAHSGWSEQFF. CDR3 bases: TGCAGCGCCCATAGCGGATGGAGTGAGCAGTTCTTC.

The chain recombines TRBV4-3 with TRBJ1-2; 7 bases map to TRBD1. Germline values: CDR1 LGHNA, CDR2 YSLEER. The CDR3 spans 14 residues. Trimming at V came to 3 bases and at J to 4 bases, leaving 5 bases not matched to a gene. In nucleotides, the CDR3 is TGCGCCAGCAGCCAGAGACAGGGCTCCTATGGCTACACCTTC. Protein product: CASSQRQGSYGYTF.

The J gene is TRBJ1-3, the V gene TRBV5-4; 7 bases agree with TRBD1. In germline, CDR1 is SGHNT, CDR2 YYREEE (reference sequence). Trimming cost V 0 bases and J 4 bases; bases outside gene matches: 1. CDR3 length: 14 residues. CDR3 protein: CASSLVGGGNTIYF. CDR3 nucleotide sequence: TGTGCCAGCAGCTTGGTAGGGGGCGGAAACACCATATATTTT.

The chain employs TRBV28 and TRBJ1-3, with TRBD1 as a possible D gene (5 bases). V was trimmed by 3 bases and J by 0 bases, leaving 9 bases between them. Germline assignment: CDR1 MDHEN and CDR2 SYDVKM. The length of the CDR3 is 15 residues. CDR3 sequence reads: CASSLGGDSGNTIYF. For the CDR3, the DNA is TGTGCCAGCAGTTTGGGGGGGGACTCTGGAAACACCATATATTTT.

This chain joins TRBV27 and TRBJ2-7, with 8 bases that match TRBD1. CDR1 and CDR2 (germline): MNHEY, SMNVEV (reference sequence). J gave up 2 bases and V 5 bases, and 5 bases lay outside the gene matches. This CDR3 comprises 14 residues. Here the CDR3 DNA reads TGTGCCAGCAGTAGCTTACAGGGGGCCTACGAGCAGTACTTC. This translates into CASSSLQGAYEQYF.

CDR3 sequence: CASSYSGDRTDTQYF. The CDR3 DNA reads as TGTGCCAGCAGTTACTCAGGGGATCGTACAGATACGCAGTATTTT. The V and J genes are TRBV6-5 and TRBJ2-3, with D possibly matching TRBD1 (5 bases). CDR1 and CDR2 (germline): MNHEY, SVGAGI. Deletions cut 0 bases from V and 3 bases from J, with 10 bases between. The CDR3 length is 15 residues.

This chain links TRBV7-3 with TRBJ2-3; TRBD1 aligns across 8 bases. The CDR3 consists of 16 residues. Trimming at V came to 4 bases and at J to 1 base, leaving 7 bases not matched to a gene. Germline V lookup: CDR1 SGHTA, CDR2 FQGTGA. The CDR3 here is CASSWGQAEGTDTQYF. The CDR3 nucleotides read TGTGCCAGCAGCTGGGGACAGGCCGAGGGCACAGATACGCAGTATTTT.

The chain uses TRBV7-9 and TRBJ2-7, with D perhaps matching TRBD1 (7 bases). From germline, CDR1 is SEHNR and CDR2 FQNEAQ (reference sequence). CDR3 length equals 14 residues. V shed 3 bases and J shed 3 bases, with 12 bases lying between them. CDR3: CASSFGGQIYEQYF. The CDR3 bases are TGTGCCAGCAGCTTCGGGGGACAGATCTACGAGCAGTACTTC.

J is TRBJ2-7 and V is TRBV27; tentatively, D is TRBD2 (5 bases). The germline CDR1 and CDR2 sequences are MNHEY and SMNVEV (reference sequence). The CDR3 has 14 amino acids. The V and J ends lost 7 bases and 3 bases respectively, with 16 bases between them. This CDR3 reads CASKKNEGGYEQYF. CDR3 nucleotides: TGTGCCAGCAAGAAAAATGAGGGCGGCTACGAGCAGTACTTC.

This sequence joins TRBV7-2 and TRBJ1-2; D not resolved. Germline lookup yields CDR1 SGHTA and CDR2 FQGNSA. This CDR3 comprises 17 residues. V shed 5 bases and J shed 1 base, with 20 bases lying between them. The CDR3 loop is CASSPEWEWSHNYGYTF. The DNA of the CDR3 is TGTGCCAGCAGCCCTGAGTGGGAGTGGTCTCATAACTATGGCTACACCTTC.

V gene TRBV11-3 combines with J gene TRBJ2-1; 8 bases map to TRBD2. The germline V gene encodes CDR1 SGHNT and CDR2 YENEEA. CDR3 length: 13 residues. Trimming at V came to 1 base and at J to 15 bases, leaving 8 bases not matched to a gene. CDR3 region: CASSLGIGLALFF. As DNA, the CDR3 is TGTGCCAGCAGCTTAGGTATCGGACTAGCACTGTTCTTC. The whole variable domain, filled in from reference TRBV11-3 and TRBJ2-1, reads EAGVVQSPRYKIIEKKQPVAFWCNPISGHNTLYWYLQNLGQGPELLIRYENEEAVDDSQLPKDRFSAERLKGVDSTLKIQPAELGDSAVYLCASSLGIGLALFFGPGTRLTVL.

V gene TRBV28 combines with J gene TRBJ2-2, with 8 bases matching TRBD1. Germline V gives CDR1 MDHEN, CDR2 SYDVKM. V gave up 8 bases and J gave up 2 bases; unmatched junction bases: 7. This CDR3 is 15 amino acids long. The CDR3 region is CASGPGQANTGELFF. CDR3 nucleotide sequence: TGTGCCAGCGGGCCGGGACAGGCAAACACCGGGGAGCTGTTTTTT. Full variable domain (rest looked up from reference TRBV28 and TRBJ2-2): DVKVTQSSRYLVKRTGEKVFLECVQDMDHENMFWYRQDPGLGLRLIYFSYDVKMKEKGDIPEGYSVSREKKERFSLILESASTNQTSMYLCASGPGQANTGELFFGEGSRLTVL.

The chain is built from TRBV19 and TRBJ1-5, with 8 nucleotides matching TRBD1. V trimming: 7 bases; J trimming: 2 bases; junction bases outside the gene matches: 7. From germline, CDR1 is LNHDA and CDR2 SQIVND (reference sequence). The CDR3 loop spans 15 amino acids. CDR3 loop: CASMDRVFRNQPQHF. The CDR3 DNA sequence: TGTGCCAGTATGGACAGGGTTTTTCGCAATCAGCCCCAGCATTTT.

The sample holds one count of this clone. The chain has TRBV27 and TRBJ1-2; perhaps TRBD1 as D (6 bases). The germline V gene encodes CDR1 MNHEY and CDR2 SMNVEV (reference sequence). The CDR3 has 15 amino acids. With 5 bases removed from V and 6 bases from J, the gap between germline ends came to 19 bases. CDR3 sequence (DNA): TGTGCCAGCAGTCTCCTCCGGGGGGACAAGGATGGCTACACCTTC. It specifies CASSLLRGDKDGYTF.